A selection of T cell receptor beta chains follows, all from one sample in a study of shared clonotypes between healthy human individuals. Clones were read by immunoSEQ multiplex PCR, and TCRdb kept only the in-frame ones, dropping some. This table has more than 2 million clones, over 85% appearing once. The specimen was naive CD8+ T cells from PBMCs. Every receptor here comes from a young man in good health. Some clones in this sample may be carry-over from other donors' samples. The CDR3 runs from the conserved cysteine through the conserved F or W. D genes are given only for firm matches. Where a row states a size, it is once, few, many or the class of an expanded clone; other rows omit it.

J gene	clone size	D gene	V gene	CDR3 DNA	CDR3 protein
TRBJ1-1	NA	TRBD1	TRBV19	TGTGCCAGTACCCTAGACAGGGGGCGCGGGGGGATCACTGAAGCTTTCTTT	CASTLDRGRGGITEAFF
TRBJ1-5	NA	TRBD1	TRBV19	TGTGCCAGTAGTCTCCGACAGGGGCCCAATCAGCCCCAGCATTTT	CASSLRQGPNQPQHF
TRBJ2-7	NA	TRBD2	TRBV10-3	TGTGCCATCAGGGGCGGGAGGGCCGACGAGCAGTACTTC	CAIRGGRADEQYF
TRBJ2-7	NA	NA	TRBV27	TGTGCCAGCAGTTTAACCCAACCGGCGGGGTCCTACGAGCAGTACTTC	CASSLTQPAGSYEQYF
TRBJ1-4	NA	NA	TRBV5-1	TGCGCCAGCAGCTTGGCCTCAATGTCGACGGCAACTAATGAAAAACTGTTTTTT	CASSLASMSTATNEKLFF
TRBJ2-5	NA	TRBD1	TRBV4-1	TGCGCCAGCAGCCGGGACAGGGGGTACCAAGAGACCCAGTACTTC	CASSRDRGYQETQYF
TRBJ2-3	NA	NA	TRBV27	TGTGCCAGCAGTTTTCTAGAAGGGACAGATACGCAGTATTTT	CASSFLEGTDTQYF
TRBJ2-3	NA	NA	TRBV7-3	TGTGCCAGCAGCCGAAGCGGGTTTACCACAGATACGCAGTATTTT	CASSRSGFTTDTQYF
TRBJ2-1	once	TRBD2	TRBV6-5	TGTGCCAGCAGTTACTCGAATCTAGCGGGGAACAGTGAGCAGTTCTTC	CASSYSNLAGNSEQFF
TRBJ1-1	NA	NA	TRBV10-2	TGCGCCAGCATCCATGGAGCTGGCACTGAAGCTTTCTTT	CASIHGAGTEAFF
TRBJ1-1	NA	NA	TRBV28	TGTGCCAGCAGCCCATTTCGGAACACTGAAGCTTTCTTT	CASSPFRNTEAFF
TRBJ2-6	NA	NA	TRBV5-4	TGTGCCAGCAGCAGGGAACAGGCTGGGGCCAACGTCCTGACTTTC	CASSREQAGANVLTF
TRBJ2-5	NA	NA	TRBV7-9	TGTGCCAGCAGCTTAGGGGTCAGGGAAGAGACCCAGTACTTC	CASSLGVREETQYF
TRBJ1-2	few	NA	TRBV9	TGTGCCAGCAGCGCGACAGACTATGGCTACACCTTC	CASSATDYGYTF
TRBJ1-2	NA	NA	TRBV16	TGTGCCAGCAGCCCCCTTCGGTCGGGAATCCCCTATGGCTACACCTTC	CASSPLRSGIPYGYTF
TRBJ2-3	once	TRBD1	TRBV28	TGTGCCAGCAGTTCCCCCGGGACAGATTCCACAGATACGCAGTATTTT	CASSSPGTDSTDTQYF
TRBJ2-1	NA	NA	TRBV11-2	TGTGCCAGCAGCTTAGATAACGGCTACAATGAGCAGTTCTTC	CASSLDNGYNEQFF
TRBJ2-7	NA	NA	TRBV7-8	TGTGCCAGCAGCCAAGACAGAGGCTACGAGCAGTACTTC	CASSQDRGYEQYF
TRBJ2-2	NA	NA	TRBV19	TGTGCCAGTACCCTCGAGGCAAGGTCGAACACCGGGGAGCTGTTTTTT	CASTLEARSNTGELFF
TRBJ2-7	NA	TRBD1	TRBV6-5	TGTGCCAGCAGTTACTCTTGGCAGGGGGCGGCCGAGCAGTACTTC	CASSYSWQGAAEQYF
TRBJ2-7	NA	NA	TRBV10-3	TGTGCCATCAGTGAGTCTGCGGCAGCCTACGAGCAGTACTTC	CAISESAAAYEQYF
TRBJ2-1	NA	NA	TRBV28	TGTGCCAGCACCCCACCGGGACACCCTAATGAGCAGTTCTTC	CASTPPGHPNEQFF
TRBJ2-5	NA	NA	TRBV6-5	TGTGCCAGCAGTTACGGGACCAAAAGTGGGACCCAGTACTTC	CASSYGTKSGTQYF
TRBJ1-2	NA	NA	TRBV7-6	TGTGCCAGCAGCTTAGCGCCAGAATCCTATGGCTACACCTTC	CASSLAPESYGYTF
TRBJ1-3	once	NA	TRBV6-1	TGTGCCAGCAGTGTCCTCCGCTCGGGGAACACCATATATTTT	CASSVLRSGNTIYF
TRBJ2-3	NA	NA	TRBV6-6	TGTGCCAGCAGTTACTCAAGACTCTCAAGCACAGATACGCAGTATTTT	CASSYSRLSSTDTQYF
TRBJ2-1	NA	TRBD2	TRBV9	TGTGCCAGCACCGGGACTAGCGGCCACAATGAGCAGTTCTTC	CASTGTSGHNEQFF
TRBJ2-5	NA	NA	TRBV6-5	TGTGCCAGCAGTTACTCGTACACATCCCCAGAGACCCAGTACTTC	CASSYSYTSPETQYF
TRBJ2-7	NA	NA	TRBV9	TGTGCCAGCAGCGTAGTGGGAGACCCCTACGAGCAGTACTTC	CASSVVGDPYEQYF
TRBJ2-1	NA	TRBD1	TRBV5-6	TGTGCCAGCAGCTTTTGGACAGGGTACAATGAGCAGTTCTTC	CASSFWTGYNEQFF
TRBJ1-1	NA	NA	TRBV4-3	TGCGCCAGCAGCCAAGATGCGGCGGGATGGGGGACTGAAGCTTTCTTT	CASSQDAAGWGTEAFF